The 30 T cell receptor beta chains presented below share a single source sample, sequenced in a study of blood T cell repertoires in COVID-19. Here immunoSEQ multiplex PCR was the method, and the copy in TCRdb shows in-frame clones only, minus some. Of under 60,000 clones in the sample, 84% were seen once. The sample taken for sequencing was peripheral blood. These receptor sequences come from a man aged 60 to 69 with acute or convalescent COVID-19.

The sample holds a few counts of this clone. The chain couples TRBV10-3 to TRBJ1-5, with 8 bases fitting TRBD1. Germline V CDR1 and CDR2: ENHRY, SYGVKD. V was clipped by 10 bases and J by 0 bases; unmatched bases: 20. The CDR3 extends over 19 amino acids. DNA for the CDR3: TGTGCCACCTGGTGGGGGGAGGACAGGGCCCCTTATAGCAATCAGCCCCAGCATTTT. This encodes CATWWGEDRAPYSNQPQHF.

The V and J genes are TRBV4-3 and TRBJ2-6; the D gene is possibly TRBD1 (6 bases). This CDR3 spans 16 amino acids. Germline CDR1 LGHNA, CDR2 YSLEER. V was shortened by 0 bases and J by 1 base, with 7 bases between the two germline ends. CDR3 in amino acids: CASSQDTGSGANVLTF. The DNA of the CDR3 is TGCGCCAGCAGCCAAGATACAGGGTCTGGGGCCAACGTCCTGACTTTC.

The sample holds one count of this clone. This chain connects TRBV7-3 to TRBJ1-6; D gene ambiguous. The CDR3 has 14 residues. The germline CDR1 and CDR2 sequences are SGHTA and FQGTGA. Trimming cost V 5 bases and J 7 bases, with 12 bases left between them. The CDR3 DNA follows: TGTGCCAGCAGCCTCGGGGTTGGGAATTCACCCCTCCACTTT. The encoded protein is CASSLGVGNSPLHF.

The chain links TRBV4-3 to TRBJ1-3, with 8 bases lining up with TRBD1. CDR1 LGHNA and CDR2 YSLEER come from the germline V gene. Trimming removed 6 bases from V and 0 bases from J; junction bases left unmatched: 4. The CDR3 length is 15 residues. In DNA form, the CDR3 reads TGCGCCAGCAGTCCCACAGGGGGCTCTGGAAACACCATATATTTT. This encodes CASSPTGGSGNTIYF.

This clone was seen a handful of times. CDR3 region: CASSGQDNSPLHF. CDR3 coding DNA: TGTGCCAGCTCCGGACAGGATAATTCACCCCTCCACTTT. J is TRBJ1-6 and V is TRBV5-6; 7 bases are shared with TRBD1. This CDR3 has 13 residues. Looked up from germline, CDR1 is SGHDT and CDR2 is YYEEEE. The V segment lost 7 bases and the J segment 5 bases; nucleotides outside the gene matches: 3.

This chain uses TRBV7-2 with TRBJ1-1, with TRBD1 matching over 8 bases. The CDR3 is 14 amino acids. Germline V gene sequence: CDR1 SGHTA, CDR2 FQGNSA. V lost 3 bases to trimming and J lost 3 bases; unmatched junction nucleotides: 3. DNA for the CDR3: TGTGCCAGCAGCTTTACGACAGGGGACACTGAAGCTTTCTTT. Amino acid sequence: CASSFTTGDTEAFF.

V is TRBV11-2 and J is TRBJ2-7; 9 bases line up with TRBD1. V dropped 4 bases and J dropped 4; count of bases not matched to a gene: 14. CDR3 length: 17 amino acids. CDR1 is SGHAT and CDR2 is FQNNGV in the germline V gene. CDR3 sequence: CASSSYSGTGSSYEQYF. For the CDR3, the DNA is TGTGCCAGCAGCTCCTACTCCGGGACAGGGTCGTCTTACGAGCAGTACTTC. Full variable domain (missing parts from reference TRBV11-2 and TRBJ2-7): EAGVAQSPRYKIIEKRQSVAFWCNPISGHATLYWYQQILGQGPKLLIQFQNNGVVDDSQLPKDRFSAERLKGVDSTLKIQPAKLEDSAVYLCASSSYSGTGSSYEQYFGPGTRLTVT.

This rearrangement joins TRBV28 to TRBJ1-2, with 8 positions matching TRBD1. The CDR3 length is 16 residues. Germline CDR1 reads MDHEN; CDR2 reads SYDVKM. V dropped 3 bases and J dropped 3; count of bases not matched to a gene: 9. The CDR3 here is CASSLGQGAAYYGYTF. In DNA form, the CDR3 reads TGTGCCAGCAGTTTGGGGCAGGGGGCGGCCTACTATGGCTACACCTTC.

The gene calls are TRBV7-3 and TRBJ1-1; D is possibly TRBD1 (6 bases). Trimming shortened V by 1 base and J by 7 bases, and 10 bases separated the two germline ends. This CDR3 has 13 amino acids. CDR1 SGHTA and CDR2 FQGTGA come from the germline V gene. The chain's CDR3 is CASSLMGQSEAFF. The CDR3 bases are TGTGCCAGCAGCTTAATGGGACAAAGTGAAGCTTTCTTT.

The chain employs TRBV3-1 (or the pseudogene TRBV3-2) and TRBJ1-1; D not resolved. This CDR3 region has 13 residues. Germline V gene lookup returns CDR1 LGHDT and CDR2 YNNKEL (reference sequence). V dropped 4 bases and J dropped 7 bases, with 13 bases sitting between them. CDR3 DNA sequence: TGTGCCAGCAGCCCTCTGGGCGGGGATGAAGCTTTCTTT. Translated, it gives CASSPLGGDEAFF.

The chain employs TRBV5-6 and TRBJ1-2; no firm D call. The V and J ends lost 0 bases and 4 bases respectively, with 10 bases between them. Germline V lookup: CDR1 SGHDT, CDR2 YYEEEE. The CDR3 sequence is 14 residues long. This CDR3 reads CASSLGGKGYGYTF. The CDR3 bases are TGTGCCAGCAGCTTGGGAGGGAAAGGCTATGGCTACACCTTC.

The gene calls are TRBV6-2 or TRBV6-3 and TRBJ1-1; D uncertain. This CDR3 spans 13 amino acids. Germline-derived CDR1 and CDR2 are MNHEY and SVGEGT. The V and J ends lost 5 bases and 1 base respectively, with 8 bases between them. CDR3 DNA: TGTGCCAGCAGTAAGAACAGGAACACTGAAGCTTTCTTT. Translation: CASSKNRNTEAFF.

This clone was picked up a small number of times. V usage is TRBV24-1 and J usage is TRBJ1-2; D possibly corresponds to TRBD1 (5 bases). Germline V lookup: CDR1 KGHDR, CDR2 SFDVKD. CDR3 size: 15 residues. The V and J ends lost 0 bases and 4 bases respectively, with 11 bases between them. The CDR3 sequence is CATSDLGQGGYGYTF. DNA for the CDR3: TGTGCCACCAGTGATTTGGGGCAGGGTGGCTATGGCTACACCTTC.

V is TRBV18 and J is TRBJ2-1, with 7 bases identical to TRBD2. Trimming at V came to 5 bases and at J to 0 bases, leaving 4 bases not matched to a gene. The CDR3 covers 15 residues. Germline V gene lookup returns CDR1 KGHSH and CDR2 LQKENI. The CDR3 protein is CASSAAGSSYNEQFF. As DNA, the CDR3 is TGTGCCAGCTCAGCAGCGGGGAGCTCCTACAATGAGCAGTTCTTC.

The chain is built from TRBV28 and TRBJ2-2; no clear D. V dropped 2 bases and J dropped 0 bases, with 7 bases sitting between them. The CDR3 is 15 amino acids. Germline V CDR1 and CDR2: MDHEN, SYDVKM. In DNA, the CDR3 is TGTGCCAGCAGTTTAACCAGTGCGAACACCGGGGAGCTGTTTTTT. Translating gives CASSLTSANTGELFF.

The V gene is TRBV5-6, the J gene TRBJ1-2, with D tentatively TRBD1 (5 bases). CDR1 and CDR2 (germline): SGHDT, YYEEEE. Trimming stripped 0 bases from V and 3 bases from J, with 15 bases between. The CDR3 has 16 amino acids. The CDR3, as DNA: TGTGCCAGCAGCTTGGTTGACAGACTGAATGACTATGGCTACACCTTC. Translation: CASSLVDRLNDYGYTF.

The V and J genes are TRBV30 and TRBJ1-3; no reliable D call. This CDR3 is 13 amino acids long. CDR1 and CDR2 (germline): GTSNPN, SVGIG (reference sequence). The V and J ends lost 5 bases and 0 bases respectively, with 8 bases between them. CDR3 in amino acids: CAWALYSGNTIYF. The CDR3 nucleotides are TGTGCCTGGGCTCTCTACTCTGGAAACACCATATATTTT.

V gene TRBV2 combines with J gene TRBJ1-2, with a tentative D call TRBD1 (5 bases). Trimming pared 6 bases from V and 3 bases from J, leaving 14 bases between. The CDR3 runs to 14 residues. Germline CDR1 reads SNHLY; CDR2 reads FYNNEI. In DNA form, the CDR3 reads TGTGCCAGCAGAGCCCGGGACTGGCACTATGGCTACACCTTC. This translates into CASRARDWHYGYTF.

The J gene is TRBJ2-1, the V gene TRBV29-1, with 11 bases fitting TRBD2. This CDR3 region has 16 residues. Germline V gene data show CDR1 as SQVTM and CDR2 as ANQGSEA. Unmatched junction bases numbered 12, after V lost 4 bases and J lost 7 bases. CDR3 sequence: CSVVIAGGPSDNEQFF. CDR3 coding DNA: TGCAGCGTTGTAATAGCGGGGGGGCCGAGCGATAATGAGCAGTTCTTC.

V usage is TRBV6-5 and J usage is TRBJ2-7, with 7 bases that match TRBD1. The germline gives CDR1 MNHEY, CDR2 SVGAGI. Losses at the gene ends were 6 bases for V and 2 bases for J; bases not matched to a gene: 10. The CDR3 is 15 amino acids. The CDR3 loop reads CASRRPGGPTYEQYF. The CDR3 DNA follows: TGTGCCAGCAGGAGGCCAGGGGGACCTACCTACGAGCAGTACTTC.

J is TRBJ1-1 and V is TRBV9; no firm D call. Germline-derived CDR1 and CDR2 are SGDLS and YYNGEE. This CDR3 region has 13 residues. Trimming left V 1 base short and J 11 bases short, with 15 bases between. CDR3 sequence: CASSVFQSGEAFF. DNA of the CDR3: TGTGCCAGCAGCGTATTCCAGTCTGGGGAGGCTTTCTTT.

The rearrangement joins TRBV7-2 to TRBJ2-7; TRBD2 agrees at 10 bases. Trimming cost V 5 bases and J 0 bases; bases outside gene matches: 4. This CDR3 has 15 amino acids. CDR1 SGHTA and CDR2 FQGNSA come from the germline V gene. The CDR3 DNA sequence: TGTGCCAGCAGCCCAGGACTAGCGGTCTCCTACGAGCAGTACTTC. Protein sequence: CASSPGLAVSYEQYF.

This chain joins TRBV18 and TRBJ1-6; D gene uncertain. Germline V CDR1 and CDR2: KGHSH, LQKENI. The germline V and J ends were trimmed by 1 base and 5 bases, with 9 bases remaining between them. This CDR3 contains 15 residues. This chain's CDR3 is CASSPHAADNSPLHF. The CDR3 region has the DNA TGTGCCAGCTCACCACATGCGGCCGATAATTCACCCCTCCACTTT.

The rearrangement joins TRBV5-1 to TRBJ2-5, with TRBD1 matching 8 bases. The CDR3 covers 14 residues. Trimming took 4 bases from V and 2 from J; bases not matched to a gene: 4. Germline assignment: CDR1 SGHRS and CDR2 YFSETQ. Written as DNA, the CDR3 is TGCGCCAGCAGCCTGGGACAGGCGCAAGAGACCCAGTACTTC. Its translation is CASSLGQAQETQYF. The full variable domain, in which reference TRBV5-1 and TRBJ2-5 provide the parts outside the CDR3, is KAGVTQTPRYLIKTRGQQVTLSCSPISGHRSVSWYQQTPGQGLQFLFEYFSETQRNKGNFPGRFSGRQFSNSRSEMNVSTLELGDSALYLCASSLGQAQETQYFGPGTRLLVL.

The chain joins TRBV18 to TRBJ1-3; D ambiguous. The germline gives CDR1 KGHSH, CDR2 LQKENI. This CDR3 contains 15 residues. Trimming stripped 6 bases from V and 0 bases from J, with 12 bases between. The CDR3 sequence: CASSPPGLSGNTIYF. DNA for the CDR3: TGTGCCAGCTCCCCCCCAGGCCTCTCTGGAAACACCATATATTTT.

Of note for this clone: Different DNA sequences within this sample yield the same CDR3. The rearrangement uses TRBV27 and TRBJ2-1; a weak D match, TRBD1 (6 bases). V was clipped by 2 bases and J by 4 bases, with 12 bases between them. The CDR3 is 15 amino acids. Germline V gives CDR1 MNHEY, CDR2 SMNVEV (reference sequence). This chain's CDR3 is CASSLLGQGYNEQFF. DNA for the CDR3: TGTGCCAGCAGTTTACTGGGGCAGGGGTACAATGAGCAGTTCTTC.

The chain recombines TRBV7-8 with TRBJ1-1; 9 positions agree with TRBD1. Germline V CDR1 and CDR2: SGHVS, FQNEAQ. V shed 4 bases and J 4 bases; nucleotides not matched to a gene: 7. This CDR3 is built from 15 residues. Here the CDR3 DNA reads TGTGCCAGCAGCTCCTGGGGACAGGGTGGCACTGAAGCTTTCTTT. It encodes CASSSWGQGGTEAFF.

This chain connects TRBV29-1 to TRBJ2-3; TRBD1 agrees at 8 bases. From germline, CDR1 is SQVTM and CDR2 ANQGSEA. The V segment lost 8 bases and the J segment 2 bases; nucleotides outside the gene matches: 12. The CDR3 has 15 amino acids. The CDR3 loop is CSFAAQGAITDTQYF. In DNA form, the CDR3 reads TGCAGCTTTGCGGCGCAGGGGGCGATCACAGATACGCAGTATTTT.

This clone was recorded only once. This chain connects TRBV29-1 to TRBJ2-7, with a weak D call TRBD1 (5 bases). Germline V gene data show CDR1 as SQVTM and CDR2 as ANQGSEA. The V end was cut by 4 bases, the J end by 7 bases, with 11 bases between. The CDR3 is 11 amino acids. The CDR3 is CSVASGIEQYF. In DNA form, the CDR3 reads TGCAGCGTTGCCTCAGGGATTGAGCAGTACTTC.

This chain joins TRBV12-3 or TRBV12-4 and TRBJ2-7, with a tentative D call TRBD2 (5 bases). The CDR3 extends over 13 amino acids. V dropped 3 bases and J dropped 2 bases, with 8 bases sitting between them. The CDR3 DNA reads as TGTGCCAGCAGTTTTCAAGCGGCCTACGAGCAGTACTTC. The encoded protein is CASSFQAAYEQYF.